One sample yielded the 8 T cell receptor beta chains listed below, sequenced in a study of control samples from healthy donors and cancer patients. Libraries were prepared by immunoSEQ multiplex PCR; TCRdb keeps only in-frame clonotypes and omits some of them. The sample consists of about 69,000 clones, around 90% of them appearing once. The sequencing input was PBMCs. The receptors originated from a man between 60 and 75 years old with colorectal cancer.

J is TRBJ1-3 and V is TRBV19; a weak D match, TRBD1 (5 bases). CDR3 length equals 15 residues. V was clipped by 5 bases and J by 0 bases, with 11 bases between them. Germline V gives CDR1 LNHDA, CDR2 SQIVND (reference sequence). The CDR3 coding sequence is TGTGCCAGTAGTTCGGAAGGGGACTCTGGAAACACCATATATTTT. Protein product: CASSSEGDSGNTIYF.

The CDR3 sequence is CASRTSGDTDTQYF. DNA of the CDR3: TGTGCCAGCAGAACTAGCGGGGACACAGATACGCAGTATTTT. V gene TRBV6-5 combines with J gene TRBJ2-3; 10 nucleotides line up with TRBD2. This CDR3 has 14 residues. V lost 6 bases to trimming and J lost 2 bases; unmatched junction nucleotides: 2. CDR1 MNHEY and CDR2 SVGAGI come from the germline V gene.

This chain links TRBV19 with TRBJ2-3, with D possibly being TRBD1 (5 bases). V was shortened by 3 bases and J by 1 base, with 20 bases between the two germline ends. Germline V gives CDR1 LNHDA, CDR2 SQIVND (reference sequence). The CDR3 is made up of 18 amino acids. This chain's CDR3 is CASSIGRGHVSGTDTQYF. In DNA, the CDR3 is TGTGCCAGTAGTATCGGAAGGGGCCACGTTAGTGGCACAGATACGCAGTATTTT.

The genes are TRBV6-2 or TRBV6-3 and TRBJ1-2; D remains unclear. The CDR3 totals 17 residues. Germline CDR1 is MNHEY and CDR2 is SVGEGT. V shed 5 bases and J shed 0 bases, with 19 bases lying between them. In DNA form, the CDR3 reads TGTGCCAGCAGTCAGAGGCCCCAGCGGCGGGCTAACTATGGCTACACCTTC. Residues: CASSQRPQRRANYGYTF.

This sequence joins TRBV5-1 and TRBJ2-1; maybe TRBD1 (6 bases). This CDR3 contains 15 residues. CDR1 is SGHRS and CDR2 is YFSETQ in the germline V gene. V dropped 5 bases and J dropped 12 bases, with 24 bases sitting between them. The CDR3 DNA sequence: TGCGCCAGCAGAGGGACAACAACTCCCAATGAGCGGCAGTTCTTC. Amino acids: CASRGTTTPNERQFF. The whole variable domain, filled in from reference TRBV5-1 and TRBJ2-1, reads KAGVTQTPRYLIKTRGQQVTLSCSPISGHRSVSWYQQTPGQGLQFLFEYFSETQRNKGNFPGRFSGRQFSNSRSEMNVSTLELGDSALYLCASRGTTTPNERQFFGPGTRLTVL.

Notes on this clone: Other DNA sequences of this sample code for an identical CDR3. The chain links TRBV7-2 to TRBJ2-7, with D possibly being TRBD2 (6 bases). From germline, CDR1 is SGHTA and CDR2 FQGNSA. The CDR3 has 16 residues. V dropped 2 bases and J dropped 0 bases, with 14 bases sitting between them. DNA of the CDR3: TGTGCCAGCAGCTTAACCGCGGGGCTAAGCTCCTACGAGCAGTACTTC. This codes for CASSLTAGLSSYEQYF.

CDR3 in amino acids: CASSQEGGLAAQYF. DNA for the CDR3: TGTGCCAGCAGCCAAGAGGGCGGCCTAGCGGCCCAGTACTTC. The gene calls are TRBV4-2 and TRBJ2-5, with TRBD2 matching 7 bases. This CDR3 has 14 residues. The germline V gene encodes CDR1 LGHNA and CDR2 YNFKEQ. V lost 0 bases to trimming and J lost 9 bases; unmatched junction nucleotides: 7.

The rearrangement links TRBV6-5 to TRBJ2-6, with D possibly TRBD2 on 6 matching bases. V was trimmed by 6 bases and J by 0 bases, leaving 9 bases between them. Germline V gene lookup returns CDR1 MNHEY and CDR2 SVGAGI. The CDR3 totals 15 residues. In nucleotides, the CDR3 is TGTGCCAGCAGCCCCGGGGGCTCTGGGGCCAACGTCCTGACTTTC. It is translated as CASSPGGSGANVLTF.